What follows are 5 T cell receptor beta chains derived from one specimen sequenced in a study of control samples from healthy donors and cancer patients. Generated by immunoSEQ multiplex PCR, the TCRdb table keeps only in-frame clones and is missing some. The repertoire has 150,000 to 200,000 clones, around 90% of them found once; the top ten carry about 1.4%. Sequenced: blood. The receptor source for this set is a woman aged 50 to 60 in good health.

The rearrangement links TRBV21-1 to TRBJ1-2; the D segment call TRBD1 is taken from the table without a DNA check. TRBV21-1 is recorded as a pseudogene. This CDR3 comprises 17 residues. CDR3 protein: CASSPIPDRISNYGYTF. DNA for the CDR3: TGTGCCAGCAGCCCGATCCCGGACAGAATCTCTAACTATGGCTACACCTTC.

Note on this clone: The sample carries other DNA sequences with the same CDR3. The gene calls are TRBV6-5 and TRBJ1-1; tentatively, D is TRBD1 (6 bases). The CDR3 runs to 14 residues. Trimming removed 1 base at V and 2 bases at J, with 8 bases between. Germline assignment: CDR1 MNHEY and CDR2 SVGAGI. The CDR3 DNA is TGTGCCAGCAGTTACTTACAGGGTAACACTGAAGCTTTCTTT. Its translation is CASSYLQGNTEAFF.

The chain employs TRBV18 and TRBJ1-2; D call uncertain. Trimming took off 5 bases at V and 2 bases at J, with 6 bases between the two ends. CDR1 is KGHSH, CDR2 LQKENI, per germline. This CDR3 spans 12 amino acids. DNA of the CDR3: TGTGCCAGCTCAGACGCCAACTATGGCTACACCTTC. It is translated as CASSDANYGYTF.

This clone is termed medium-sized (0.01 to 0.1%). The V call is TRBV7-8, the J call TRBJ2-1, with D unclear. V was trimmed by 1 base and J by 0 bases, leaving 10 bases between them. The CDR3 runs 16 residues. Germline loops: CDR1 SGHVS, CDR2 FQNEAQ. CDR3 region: CASSLVAASSYNEQFF. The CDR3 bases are TGTGCCAGCAGCTTAGTGGCGGCCAGCTCCTACAATGAGCAGTTCTTC. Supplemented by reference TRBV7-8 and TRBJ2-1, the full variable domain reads GAGVSQSPRYKVAKRGQDVALRCDPISGHVSLFWYQQALGQGPEFLTYFQNEAQLDKSGLPSDRFFAERPEGSVSTLKIQRTQQEDSAVYLCASSLVAASSYNEQFFGPGTRLTVL.

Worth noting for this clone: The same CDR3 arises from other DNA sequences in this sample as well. In DNA form, the CDR3 reads TGTGCCAGCAGCGTAGGACAGGGAGGTGAAAAACTGTTTTTT. It specifies CASSVGQGGEKLFF. The chain recombines TRBV9 with TRBJ1-4, with 7 bases that match TRBD1. CDR1 and CDR2 from the germline V gene are SGDLS and YYNGEE. CDR3 length equals 14 residues. The V and J ends lost 0 bases and 7 bases, in that order; junction bases with no gene match: 3. Looking up the rest from reference TRBV9 and TRBJ1-4 gives the full variable domain: DSGVTQTPKHLITATGQRVTLRCSPRSGDLSVYWYQQSLDQGLQFLIQYYNGEERAKGNILERFSAQQFPDLHSELNLSSLELGDSALYFCASSVGQGGEKLFFGSGTQLSVL.